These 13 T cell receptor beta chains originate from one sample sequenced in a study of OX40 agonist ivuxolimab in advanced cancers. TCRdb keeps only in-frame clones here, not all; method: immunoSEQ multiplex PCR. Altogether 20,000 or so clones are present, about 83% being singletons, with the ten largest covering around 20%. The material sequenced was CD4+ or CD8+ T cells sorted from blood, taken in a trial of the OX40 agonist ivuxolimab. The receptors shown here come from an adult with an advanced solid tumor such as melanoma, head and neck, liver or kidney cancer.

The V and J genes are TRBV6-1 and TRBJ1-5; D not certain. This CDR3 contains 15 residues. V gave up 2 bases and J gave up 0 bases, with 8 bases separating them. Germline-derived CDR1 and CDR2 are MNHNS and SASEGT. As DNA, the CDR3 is TGTGCCAGCAGTGAATGGCACGGTAGCAATCAGCCCCAGCATTTT. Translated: CASSEWHGSNQPQHF.

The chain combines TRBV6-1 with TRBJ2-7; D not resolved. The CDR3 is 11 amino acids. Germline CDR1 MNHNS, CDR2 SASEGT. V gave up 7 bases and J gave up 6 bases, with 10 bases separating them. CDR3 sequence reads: CASTLVSEQYF. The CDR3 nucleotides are TGTGCCAGCACATTAGTAAGCGAGCAGTACTTC.

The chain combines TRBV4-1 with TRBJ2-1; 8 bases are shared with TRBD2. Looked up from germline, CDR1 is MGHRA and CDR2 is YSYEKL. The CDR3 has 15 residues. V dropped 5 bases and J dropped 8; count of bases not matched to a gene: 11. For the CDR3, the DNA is TGCGCCAGCAGCACCGGGACTAGGCGAGGGGATGAGCAGTTCTTC. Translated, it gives CASSTGTRRGDEQFF.

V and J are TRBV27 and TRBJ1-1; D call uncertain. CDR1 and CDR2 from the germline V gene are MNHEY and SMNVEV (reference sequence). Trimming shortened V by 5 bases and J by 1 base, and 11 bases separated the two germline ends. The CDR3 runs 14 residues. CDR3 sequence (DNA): TGTGCCAGCAGTCAACAGCAGACGAACACTGAAGCTTTCTTT. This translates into CASSQQQTNTEAFF.

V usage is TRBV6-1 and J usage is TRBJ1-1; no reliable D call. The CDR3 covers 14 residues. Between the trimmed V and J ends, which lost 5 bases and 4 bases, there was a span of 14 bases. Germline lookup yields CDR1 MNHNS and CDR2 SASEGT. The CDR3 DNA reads TGTGCCAGCAGTTCCAGTGCTGGAATCACTGAAGCTTTCTTT. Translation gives CASSSSAGITEAFF.

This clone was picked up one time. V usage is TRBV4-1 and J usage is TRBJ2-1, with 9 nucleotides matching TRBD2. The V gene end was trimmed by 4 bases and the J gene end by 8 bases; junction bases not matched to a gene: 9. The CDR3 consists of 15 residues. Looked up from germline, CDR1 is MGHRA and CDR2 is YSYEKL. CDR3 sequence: CASSPFAGGRDEQFF. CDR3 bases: TGCGCCAGCAGCCCTTTTGCGGGGGGGCGCGATGAGCAGTTCTTC.

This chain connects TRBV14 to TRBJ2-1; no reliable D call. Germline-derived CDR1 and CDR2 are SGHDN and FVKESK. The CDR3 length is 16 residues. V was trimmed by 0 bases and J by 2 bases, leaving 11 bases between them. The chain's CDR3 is CASSQEPGRAYNEQFF. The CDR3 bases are TGTGCCAGCAGCCAAGAACCGGGCCGGGCCTACAATGAGCAGTTCTTC.

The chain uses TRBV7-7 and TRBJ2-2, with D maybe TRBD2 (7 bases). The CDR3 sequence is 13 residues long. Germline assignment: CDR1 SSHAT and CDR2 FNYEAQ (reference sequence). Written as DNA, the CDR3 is TGTGCTCTGGGGCGGGGGCGCGGCGGGGAGCTGTTTTTT. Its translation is CALGRGRGGELFF.

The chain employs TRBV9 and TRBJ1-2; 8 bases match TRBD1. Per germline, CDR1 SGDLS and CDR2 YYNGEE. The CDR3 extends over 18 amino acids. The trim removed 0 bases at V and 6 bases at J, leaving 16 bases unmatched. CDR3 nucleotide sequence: TGTGCCAGCAGCGTAGGTTTTCGAGGAAGGACAGGGTTGAATGGCTACACCTTC. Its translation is CASSVGFRGRTGLNGYTF.

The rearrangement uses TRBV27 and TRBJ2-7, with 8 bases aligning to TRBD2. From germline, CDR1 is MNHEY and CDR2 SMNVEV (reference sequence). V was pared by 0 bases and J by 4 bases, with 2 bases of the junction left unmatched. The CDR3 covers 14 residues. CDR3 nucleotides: TGTGCCAGCAGTTTATCACCTAGCGGGTACGAGCAGTACTTC. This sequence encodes CASSLSPSGYEQYF.

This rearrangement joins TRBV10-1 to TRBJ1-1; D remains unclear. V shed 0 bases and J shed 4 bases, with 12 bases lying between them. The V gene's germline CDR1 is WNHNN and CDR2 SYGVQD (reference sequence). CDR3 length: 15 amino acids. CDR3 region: CASSESSFGPTEAFF. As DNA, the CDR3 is TGCGCCAGCAGTGAGTCGAGTTTCGGGCCCACTGAAGCTTTCTTT.

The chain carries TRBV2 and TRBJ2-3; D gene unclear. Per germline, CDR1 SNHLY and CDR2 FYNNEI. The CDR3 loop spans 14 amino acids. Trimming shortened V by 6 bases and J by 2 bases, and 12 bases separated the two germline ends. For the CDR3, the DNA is TGTGCCAGCAGATGGAGTGTGGCCACAGATACGCAGTATTTT. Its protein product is CASRWSVATDTQYF. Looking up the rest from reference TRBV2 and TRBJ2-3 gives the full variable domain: EPEVTQTPSHQVTQMGQEVILRCVPISNHLYFYWYRQILGQKVEFLVSFYNNEISEKSEIFDDQFSVERPDGSNFTLKIRSTKLEDSAMYFCASRWSVATDTQYFGPGTRLTVL.

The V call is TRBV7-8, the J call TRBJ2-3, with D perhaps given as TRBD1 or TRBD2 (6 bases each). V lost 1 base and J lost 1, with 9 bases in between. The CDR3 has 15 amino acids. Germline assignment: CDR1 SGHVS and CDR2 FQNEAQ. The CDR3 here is CASSLVGGRTDTQYF. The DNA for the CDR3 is TGTGCCAGCAGCTTAGTTGGGGGGCGCACAGATACGCAGTATTTT. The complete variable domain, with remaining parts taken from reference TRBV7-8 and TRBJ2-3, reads GAGVSQSPRYKVAKRGQDVALRCDPISGHVSLFWYQQALGQGPEFLTYFQNEAQLDKSGLPSDRFFAERPEGSVSTLKIQRTQQEDSAVYLCASSLVGGRTDTQYFGPGTRLTVL.